This TCR beta chain stems from a study of OX40 agonist ivuxolimab in advanced cancers. Study background: Eligibility admitted prior anti-PD-1, anti-PD-L1 or anti-CTLA-4 therapy; about 40% had some.

On this clone itself: Its antigen is unknown.

Study-wide points: At 0.1 to 3.0 mg/kg and by week 6, clonal expansion occurred in CD4+ and CD8+ blood T cells. Those patients achieving a partial response at 0.1-3.0 mg/kg showed among the lowest clonal expansion. Averaging showed that CD8+ T cells had more expanded clones than CD4+ did.

Produced via immunoSEQ multiplex PCR; TCRdb's table is partial and in-frame only. The sample yields approximately 40,000 clones, 75% to 90% seen once. Germline V lookup: CDR1 MDHEN, CDR2 SYDVKM. The CDR3 spans 15 residues. Trimming removed 4 bases at V and 8 bases at J, with 17 bases between. The sample here was CD4+ or CD8+ T cells sorted from blood, taken in a trial of the OX40 agonist ivuxolimab. V gene TRBV28 combines with J gene TRBJ1-4, with a possible D match to TRBD1 (6 bases). This clonotype was obtained from an adult with an advanced solid tumor such as melanoma, head and neck, liver or kidney cancer. The CDR3 region has the DNA TGTGCCAGCAGTTGGCCAGGGGTCGGGGACGAAAAACTGTTTTTT. Amino acids: CASSWPGVGDEKLFF. The entire variable domain, with the rest obtained from reference TRBV28 and TRBJ1-4, is as follows: DVKVTQSSRYLVKRTGEKVFLECVQDMDHENMFWYRQDPGLGLRLIYFSYDVKMKEKGDIPEGYSVSREKKERFSLILESASTNQTSMYLCASSWPGVGDEKLFFGSGTQLSVL.